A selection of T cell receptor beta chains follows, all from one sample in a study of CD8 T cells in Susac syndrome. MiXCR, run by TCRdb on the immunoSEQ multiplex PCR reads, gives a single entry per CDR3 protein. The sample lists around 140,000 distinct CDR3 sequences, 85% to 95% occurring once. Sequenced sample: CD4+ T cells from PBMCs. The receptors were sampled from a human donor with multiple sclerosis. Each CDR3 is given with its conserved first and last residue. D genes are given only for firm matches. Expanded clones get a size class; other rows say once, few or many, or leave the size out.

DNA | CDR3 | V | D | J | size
TGTGCCAGCAGTGACGCCGGGACAGCGACGACCTACGAGCAGTACTTC | CASSDAGTATTYEQYF | TRBV6-1 | TRBD1 | TRBJ2-7 | .
TGTGCCAGCAGTCCCGCCCCCCGAGGGAATGGCTACACCTTC | CASSPAPRGNGYTF | TRBV28 | . | TRBJ1-2 | .
TGTGCCAGCAGCCGAGGACAGGGGGCTAACTCCTACGAGCAGTACTTC | CASSRGQGANSYEQYF | TRBV3-1 | TRBD1 | TRBJ2-7 | .
TGTGCCAGCAGGTCCTCCGGGACAGGGGTCGATGGCTACACCTTC | CASRSSGTGVDGYTF | TRBV6-2/TRBV6-3 | TRBD1 | TRBJ1-2 | .
TGTGCCAGCATCGCCAGGGGGAAGAATCAGCCCCAGCATTTT | CASIARGKNQPQHF | TRBV6-1 | TRBD1 | TRBJ1-5 | .
TGCAGTGTGCGGGGGGGCTACGAGCAGTACTTC | CSVRGGYEQYF | TRBV20-1 | TRBD2 | TRBJ2-7 | .
TGTGCCAGCAGCTCCCTGGAGGGTCAGCCCCAGCATTTT | CASSSLEGQPQHF | TRBV12-3/TRBV12-4 | . | TRBJ1-5 | .
TGCAGTGCTAGTCGACTAGCGGCTAATGAGCAGTTCTTC | CSASRLAANEQFF | TRBV20-1 | TRBD2 | TRBJ2-1 | .
TGTGCCAGCAGCAGGACCCGAGCGGAGACCCAGTACTTC | CASSRTRAETQYF | TRBV6-5 | . | TRBJ2-5 | .
TGTGCCAGCAAAACCGGGCGGAACTCTGGAAACACCATATATTTT | CASKTGRNSGNTIYF | TRBV12-3/TRBV12-4 | . | TRBJ1-3 | .
TGTGCCAGCAGTTTACTAGCGGGGTACGAGCAGTACTTC | CASSLLAGYEQYF | TRBV12-3/TRBV12-4 | TRBD2 | TRBJ2-7 | .
TGTGCCAGCAGTGAAGGAGGGGCCAAAAACATTCAGTACTTC | CASSEGGAKNIQYF | TRBV25-1 | . | TRBJ2-4 | .
TGCAGTGCTCGGACTAGCGGTTTGAGGAATGAGCAGTTCTTC | CSARTSGLRNEQFF | TRBV20-1 | TRBD2 | TRBJ2-1 | .
TGTGCCAGTAGTATAGACTCACAGGGAGGACAGCCCCAGCATTTT | CASSIDSQGGQPQHF | TRBV19 | . | TRBJ1-5 | .
TGTGCCAGCAGTCCCCCGGGACAGAGACCTCCGGAGCAGTACTTC | CASSPPGQRPPEQYF | TRBV6-2/TRBV6-3 | TRBD1 | TRBJ2-7 | .
TGCGCCAGCAGCTCATCAATCTCTGGGGCCAACGTCCTGACTTTC | CASSSSISGANVLTF | TRBV4-1 | . | TRBJ2-6 | .
TGTGCCAGCAGCTCCCGGGGACAGTTCTTGAATACGCAGTATTTT | CASSSRGQFLNTQYF | TRBV7-9 | TRBD1 | TRBJ2-3 | once
TGTGCCAGCAGCTTGAACCCGCCTCTAGCAGGAGATACGCAGTATTTT | CASSLNPPLAGDTQYF | TRBV7-2 | . | TRBJ2-3 | .
TGCAGCGTTGATCTGGCAGCGGGAGAGACCCAGTACTTC | CSVDLAAGETQYF | TRBV29-1 | . | TRBJ2-5 | .
TGTGCCTGGATGCAGGGATGGAATGAGCAGTTCTTC | CAWMQGWNEQFF | TRBV30 | . | TRBJ2-1 | .
TGCAGCGTGCCCGCTAGGTCCGGACAGCCGTATAACTATGGCTACACCTTC | CSVPARSGQPYNYGYTF | TRBV29-1 | . | TRBJ1-2 | .
TGTGCCACCCAAGGACAGGGGACACCCACAGATACGCAGTATTTT | CATQGQGTPTDTQYF | TRBV2 | TRBD1 | TRBJ2-3 | .
TGCAGTGCTCCCCCGACTAGCGGGAGATCCAGGGAGACCCAGTACTTC | CSAPPTSGRSRETQYF | TRBV20-1 | TRBD2 | TRBJ2-5 | .
TGTGCCACCAGCAGACGCGGGACTCAAGAGACCCAGTACTTC | CATSRRGTQETQYF | TRBV15 | . | TRBJ2-5 | .
TGCAGCGTTCGAAAGACTAGCGGGGGAGGAGCCGGGGAGCTGTTTTTT | CSVRKTSGGGAGELFF | TRBV29-1 | TRBD2 | TRBJ2-2 | .
TGTGCCAGCAGTCAAGACAGGTGGGGCCCAACTAATGAAAAACTGTTTTTT | CASSQDRWGPTNEKLFF | TRBV28 | . | TRBJ1-4 | .
TGCAGTGTTGCTCCGGGACTAGCGGGGCTCCGACAAGAGACCCAGTACTTC | CSVAPGLAGLRQETQYF | TRBV20-1 | TRBD2 | TRBJ2-5 | .
TGCGCCAGCAGCCGTGCAGGGGGCAACGGGGAGCTGTTTTTT | CASSRAGGNGELFF | TRBV5-1 | TRBD1 | TRBJ2-2 | .
TGTGCCAGCAGCTTATCATGGGGGGACGAGCAGTACTTC | CASSLSWGDEQYF | TRBV7-3 | . | TRBJ2-7 | once
TGTGCCAGCAGCAACATGCTGACAGCCACCTATGGCTACACCTTC | CASSNMLTATYGYTF | TRBV2 | . | TRBJ1-2 | .
TGTGCCAGCAGCTTAGCAGGGACAGGGAATGAGCAGTTCTTC | CASSLAGTGNEQFF | TRBV7-2 | TRBD1 | TRBJ2-1 | .
TGCAGCGCTGGCGGGTGGACGGGGAGGAACATTCAGTACTTC | CSAGGWTGRNIQYF | TRBV29-1 | . | TRBJ2-4 | .
TGTGCCAGCAGGCCTGGGGTACCGGATGAGCAGTTCTTC | CASRPGVPDEQFF | TRBV27 | . | TRBJ2-1 | .
TGCAGTGCCCACCGGGATCTGAGCAATCAGCCCCAGCATTTT | CSAHRDLSNQPQHF | TRBV20-1 | . | TRBJ1-5 | .
TGTGCCAGCAAAACAGGGGGAGAGGGACACATTCAGTACTTC | CASKTGGEGHIQYF | TRBV5-4 | TRBD1 | TRBJ2-4 | once
TGTGCCAGCAGCGTAGCTATCTACAATGAGCAGTTCTTC | CASSVAIYNEQFF | TRBV9 | . | TRBJ2-1 | .
TGTGCCACCAGCCTCAGGGGCCCGAACACTGAAGCTTTCTTT | CATSLRGPNTEAFF | TRBV19 | . | TRBJ1-1 | .
TGTGCCAGCAGCCCCGACGGCCTAACGGGCTACACCTTC | CASSPDGLTGYTF | TRBV3-1 | . | TRBJ1-2 | .
TGTGCCTTCGCGACCCGAACAGGACCGAATAATCAGCCCCAGCATTTT | CAFATRTGPNNQPQHF | TRBV30 | . | TRBJ1-5 | .
TGTGCCAGCAGCCAACCCCAAGTGAGGCGGGACAGGGACGGCTACACCTTC | CASSQPQVRRDRDGYTF | TRBV3-1 | TRBD1 | TRBJ1-2 | .
TGCGCCAGCAGCCAAGTACCTTCCCGGGACACGCAAGAGACCCAGTACTTC | CASSQVPSRDTQETQYF | TRBV4-1 | . | TRBJ2-5 | .
TGTGCCAGCAGTGGGGCAGGGCACCTTGGATGGGCCCAGTACTTC | CASSGAGHLGWAQYF | TRBV25-1 | . | TRBJ2-5 | once
TGTGCCAGTACCACCCCGGACAGAAGCTATGGCTACACCTTC | CASTTPDRSYGYTF | TRBV19 | . | TRBJ1-2 | .
TGTGCCAGCAGCCAATACAGGAACACTGAAGCTTTCTTT | CASSQYRNTEAFF | TRBV14 | . | TRBJ1-1 | .
TGTGCCAGCAGCCGGGGGAACGGAGCGGGAGAAAACATTCAGTACTTC | CASSRGNGAGENIQYF | TRBV3-1 | TRBD2 | TRBJ2-4 | once
TGTGCCAGCAGCCCCTCCGGGACTCTAGTCGGAACCCAGTACTTC | CASSPSGTLVGTQYF | TRBV9 | . | TRBJ2-5 | .
TGTGCCAGCAGCCTGGCGGGACCACATTCCTACAATGAGCAGTTCTTC | CASSLAGPHSYNEQFF | TRBV5-4 | . | TRBJ2-1 | .
TGTGCCAGCAGCCGATCGCGGGGGGGCAGACAGCCCCAGCATTTT | CASSRSRGGRQPQHF | TRBV3-1 | . | TRBJ1-5 | .
TGTGCCAGCTGGTGGGACACCGACACCTCTGGGGCCAACGTCCTGACTTTC | CASWWDTDTSGANVLTF | TRBV2 | . | TRBJ2-6 | .
TGTGCCAGCAGCCAAGATTATTGGGTCTACGAGCAGTACTTC | CASSQDYWVYEQYF | TRBV3-1 | . | TRBJ2-7 | .
TGTGCCAGCAGTTCGGTTTCACCCCTCCACTTT | CASSSVSPLHF | TRBV2 | . | TRBJ1-6 | .
TGTGCCAGCAGTGATCAAAGGACAGTCTATGGCTACACCTTC | CASSDQRTVYGYTF | TRBV28 | . | TRBJ1-2 | .
TGCGCCAGCAGCCAAGATTATGGGGCCCTCCACTTT | CASSQDYGALHF | TRBV4-3 | . | TRBJ1-6 | once